This TCR beta chain was obtained from a study of blood T cells in healthy people across ages. Study findings and constraints: Getting older went along with TCR beta diversity per million T cells dropping roughly linearly.

This clonotype has just one count. Its antigen is undetermined. Trimming took 4 bases from V and 9 from J, leaving 21 bases between them. Germline V lookup: CDR1 SEHNR, CDR2 FQNEAQ (reference sequence). The CDR3 is 15 amino acids. The use of a sample-barcoded 5' primer and a J-beta primer mix characterized a second PCR of roughly 6 to 11 cycles. MiXCR, applied by TCRdb to the 5' RACE reads, yields one record per CDR3 protein. The data contain approximately 1,000,000 distinct CDR3 sequences, less than 45% of them singletons. This chain uses TRBV7-9 with TRBJ1-1; D may be TRBD1 (5 bases). Sequencing was performed on blood. This receptor was identified in a man aged 18 to 29 in good health. CDR3 bases: TGTGCCAGCAGCTCCGCCGGGGGAGAGGGAGTTCAAGCTTTCTTT. The encoded protein is CASSSAGGEGVQAFF.